The 4 T cell receptor beta chains in this list originate from one sample, sequenced in a study of blood T cell repertoires in COVID-19. The method was immunoSEQ multiplex PCR; TCRdb's version includes in-frame clones alone and lacks a portion of them. Seen here are 200,000 to 250,000 clones, approximately 90% observed once, and the top ten hold 0.87%. Material for sequencing was PBMCs or T cells enriched from blood (not recorded which). These receptors were collected from a man between 50 and 59 years old who had been exposed to COVID-19.

A word on this clone: Different DNA sequences within this sample yield the same CDR3. Written as DNA, the CDR3 is TGTGCCAGCAGCCCGGGACAGAACTATGGCTACACCTTC. This gives the protein CASSPGQNYGYTF. The chain has TRBV7-3 and TRBJ1-2; TRBD1 matches at 7 bases. Germline values: CDR1 SGHTA, CDR2 FQGTGA. The CDR3 runs 13 residues. V dropped 5 bases and J dropped 2; count of bases not matched to a gene: 2.

J is TRBJ2-3 and V is TRBV5-1, with D possibly TRBD1 on 5 matching bases. Looked up from germline, CDR1 is SGHRS and CDR2 is YFSETQ. This CDR3 is built from 14 residues. Trimming took off 3 bases at V and 3 bases at J, with 11 bases between the two ends. DNA for the CDR3: TGCGCCAGCAGCTCACTCCAGGGAACAGATACGCAGTATTTT. Translated: CASSSLQGTDTQYF.

The V gene is TRBV11-2, the J gene TRBJ1-2; 7 bases fit TRBD1. Germline V gene data show CDR1 as SGHAT and CDR2 as FQNNGV. This CDR3 is built from 16 residues. J lost 4 bases, V lost 4 bases, and 12 bases had no gene match. Here the CDR3 reads CASSSKAHGTVYGYTF. The CDR3 DNA is TGTGCCAGCAGCTCCAAAGCCCACGGGACAGTCTATGGCTACACCTTC.

CDR3 nucleotide sequence: TGTGCCAGCAGCCACCGGGACAGGGGGGAAAATCAGCCCCAGCATTTT. Protein sequence: CASSHRDRGENQPQHF. The J gene is TRBJ1-5, the V gene TRBV7-2, with 11 nucleotides matching TRBD1. CDR3 length equals 16 residues. Trimming cost V 5 bases and J 4 bases; bases outside gene matches: 7. Germline values: CDR1 SGHTA, CDR2 FQGNSA.